The rows below give T cell receptor beta chains drawn from one sample of a study of blood T cell repertoires in COVID-19. Repertoires were generated with immunoSEQ multiplex PCR, while TCRdb's copy carries only in-frame clones and drops some. The sample has 150,000 to 200,000 clones; around 82% are singletons. Sequenced material: peripheral blood. The receptor set was obtained from a woman in her thirties or forties with COVID-19, enrolled during active disease. CDR3s include the opening cysteine and the closing phenylalanine or tryptophan. The D gene is left open where the match is weak. The size field is filled for only some rows; it gives once, few, many or a size class.

>TRBD2|TRBJ2-1|-|TRBV19
TGTGCCAGTAGTATTCTAGCGGGGAACAATGAGCAGTTCTTC
CASSILAGNNEQFF
>-|TRBJ2-1|-|TRBV19
TGTGCCAGTAGCCAGTACAATGAGCAGTTCTTC
CASSQYNEQFF
>TRBD1|TRBJ2-3|-|TRBV6-6
TGTGCCAGCAGTCAAGACAGGGACCTTGATACGCAGTATTTT
CASSQDRDLDTQYF
>TRBD1|TRBJ2-1|-|TRBV10-2
TGCGCCAGCAGTGGACAGGGGGTCGGTGAGCAGTTCTTC
CASSGQGVGEQFF
>-|TRBJ2-1|-|TRBV12-3/TRBV12-4
TGTGCCTCAAGTCGGGAAGCCAACAATGAGCAGTTCTTC
CASSREANNEQFF
>TRBD1|TRBJ2-1|-|TRBV19
TGTGCCAGTAAGGAGGACAGGGGGTATTTTGGTGAGCAGTTCTTC
CASKEDRGYFGEQFF
>TRBD2|TRBJ2-7|-|TRBV27
TGTGCCAGCAAGGCACTACTAGCGGGAGCCCACGAGCAGTACTTC
CASKALLAGAHEQYF
>TRBD2|TRBJ2-3|once|TRBV4-1
TGCGCCAGCAGCCAAGATACCCATTTAGCGGGGCTATCAAACACAGATACGCAGTATTTT
CASSQDTHLAGLSNTDTQYF
>-|TRBJ1-5|few|TRBV27
TGTGCCAGCAGGTCCTCCTGGGTTGGGGCAAGTCAGCCCCAGCATTTT
CASRSSWVGASQPQHF
>TRBD1|TRBJ1-3|-|TRBV12-3/TRBV12-4
TGTGCCAAGACGACAGGGTCTGGAAACACCATATATTTT
CAKTTGSGNTIYF
>TRBD1|TRBJ1-1|once|TRBV30
TGTGCCTGGAGTGCCCTAACAGGGGCTTGGGAGGTGGCTTTCTTT
CAWSALTGAWEVAFF
>TRBD1|TRBJ1-2|-|TRBV19
TGTGCCAGTAGCAAAGAGCAGGGGGCGAATGGCTATGGCTACACCTTC
CASSKEQGANGYGYTF
>TRBD2|TRBJ2-1|-|TRBV13
TGTGCCAGCAGGCTAGCGGGAGCCAATGAGCAGTTCTTC
CASRLAGANEQFF
>-|TRBJ2-4|once|TRBV3-1/TRBV3-2
TGTGCCAGCAGCCAAGGGGCTGGCAAAAACATTCAGTACTTC
CASSQGAGKNIQYF
>-|TRBJ2-5|-|TRBV7-3
TGTGCCAGCAGCTTAACAGGCCAGCCCGGGGGAGAGACCCAGTACTTC
CASSLTGQPGGETQYF
>-|TRBJ1-1|-|TRBV15
TGTGCCACCAGGCGGGGGACGAACACTGAAGCTTTCTTT
CATRRGTNTEAFF
>TRBD1|TRBJ2-2|-|TRBV24-1
TGTGCCACCAGCTCCACAGGGGGCACCGGGGAGCTGTTTTTT
CATSSTGGTGELFF
>TRBD2|TRBJ2-1|-|TRBV7-3
TGTGCCAGCAGCCGCGCTGGCGGGAGCGTCGATGAGCAGTTCTTC
CASSRAGGSVDEQFF
>TRBD2|TRBJ2-1|once|TRBV3-1/TRBV3-2
TGTGCCAGCAGCCCGTCGTCTAGCGGGAAACGGGACAATGAGCAGTTCTTC
CASSPSSSGKRDNEQFF
>-|TRBJ1-2|-|TRBV6-5
TGTGCCAGCAGCCCCATCTATGGCTACACCTTC
CASSPIYGYTF
>TRBD2|TRBJ2-5|-|TRBV5-6
TGTGCCAGCAGCTTAAGACTAGCGGGGGACCATTGGATCCAGTACTTC
CASSLRLAGDHWIQYF
>-|TRBJ2-1|few|TRBV5-1
TGCGCCAGCAGAGCGGTTGGGAGCTCCTACAATGAGCAGTTCTTC
CASRAVGSSYNEQFF
>TRBD2|TRBJ2-4|-|TRBV29-1
TGCAGCGTTCGGGAGGGAGACATTCAGTACTTC
CSVREGDIQYF
>-|TRBJ2-3|-|TRBV2
TGTGCCAGCAGTGAAAGCCTAGTCCCAGATACGCAGTATTTT
CASSESLVPDTQYF
>-|TRBJ1-6|-|TRBV6-2/TRBV6-3
TGTGCCAGCAGTTCCCTTGGGAGTCCTTATAATTCACCCCTCCACTTT
CASSSLGSPYNSPLHF
>TRBD2|TRBJ2-7|-|TRBV27
TGTGCCAGCCGACTAGCGAGCTCCTACGAGCAGTACTTC
CASRLASSYEQYF
>TRBD1|TRBJ1-1|-|TRBV28
TGTGCCAGCAGTTTTGGGGGGACAGGGGGAAACAAAGCTTTCTTT
CASSFGGTGGNKAFF
>-|TRBJ1-2|-|TRBV19
TGTGCCAGTAGTACCACAGCTTATGGCTACACCTTC
CASSTTAYGYTF
>-|TRBJ1-4|once|TRBV5-1
TGCGCCAGCAGTAAGCAAACGAAGCGTGAAAAACTGTTTTTT
CASSKQTKREKLFF
>-|TRBJ1-5|-|TRBV28
TGTGCCAGCAGACAGAGTCCAGGACATATTAGCAATCAGCCCCAGCATTTT
CASRQSPGHISNQPQHF
>-|TRBJ2-5|-|TRBV19
TGTGCCAGTAGTATACGCCCGGTCTTTCAAGAGACCCAGTACTTC
CASSIRPVFQETQYF
>-|TRBJ1-1|-|TRBV7-2
TGTGCCAGCAGCATTGGCGGGAACACTGAAGCTTTCTTT
CASSIGGNTEAFF
>TRBD1|TRBJ1-1|-|TRBV6-5
TGTGCCAGCAGATCCACAGGGGGCGTAATTACTGAAGCTTTCTTT
CASRSTGGVITEAFF
>TRBD2|TRBJ2-7|once|TRBV6-5
TGTGCCAGCAAGCCGGGACTAGCGGGAATGGAGCAGTACTTC
CASKPGLAGMEQYF
>TRBD1|TRBJ2-7|-|TRBV19
TGTGCCAGTAGTAAGGACAGGGGGCAGAGCGAGCAGTACTTC
CASSKDRGQSEQYF
>TRBD2|TRBJ2-7|-|TRBV7-8
TGTGCCAGCAGCGCGGGGGACGGCCTCAGGACCTACGAGCAGTACTTC
CASSAGDGLRTYEQYF
>TRBD1|TRBJ2-7|-|TRBV7-2
TGTGCCAGCAGCACCCAGGGGACAGGGAATTACGAGCAGTACTTC
CASSTQGTGNYEQYF
>TRBD2|TRBJ2-3|once|TRBV9
TGTGCCAGCAGCTTACTAGCGACGACAGATACGCAGTATTTT
CASSLLATTDTQYF
>-|TRBJ2-2|-|TRBV5-1
TGCGCCAGCAGCCCCGGTTTAGCAGCGAACACCGGGGAGCTGTTTTTT
CASSPGLAANTGELFF
>-|TRBJ2-7|-|TRBV27
TGTGCCAGAACGCGTCGAGGACTCTACTACGAGCAGTACTTC
CARTRRGLYYEQYF
>-|TRBJ1-4|-|TRBV18
TGTGCCAGCTCACCTCGGGGGACCAATGAAAAACTGTTTTTT
CASSPRGTNEKLFF
>-|TRBJ2-5|many|TRBV29-1
TGCAGCGTTGAGGCAGGCCAGGAGACCCAGTACTTC
CSVEAGQETQYF
>-|TRBJ2-3|once|TRBV29-1
TGCAGCGGGAGGTCTCGGGATACGCAGTATTTT
CSGRSRDTQYF
>TRBD2|TRBJ2-2|few|TRBV7-3
TGTGCCAGCAGTCGGGGGGAACCGAACACCGGGGAGCTGTTTTTT
CASSRGEPNTGELFF
>-|TRBJ2-3|-|TRBV24-1
TGTGCCACCAGTGATGGCAGGGTTATTGACACAGATACGCAGTATTTT
CATSDGRVIDTDTQYF